This T cell receptor (beta chain) originates from a study of cytomegalovirus exposure and HLA in healthy donors. Whole-study results and caveats: In a later analysis, several top co-occurrence clusters appeared linked to parvovirus B19, influenza, CMV and Epstein-Barr virus.

This clone was counted a few times. The antigen is not known. V gave up 1 base and J gave up 9 bases, with 10 bases separating them. CDR1 and CDR2 (germline): MNHNS, SASEGT. The CDR3 is 13 amino acids. Both 60 Vbeta primers and 13 Jbeta primers went into the PCR. Sequencing used immunoSEQ multiplex PCR; TCRdb keeps in-frame clones, though not all of them. The sample includes about 230,000 clones, approximately 81% of them seen just once. The TCR originated in a human donor in good health. This chain joins TRBV6-1 and TRBJ1-5; D is unclear. Specimen: PBMCs. CDR3 bases: TGTGCCAGCAGTGAAGGTCGAGGCTGGCCCCAGCATTTT. It specifies CASSEGRGWPQHF.